This passage covers 27 T cell receptor beta chains from one sample sequenced in a study of blood T cell repertoires in COVID-19. Clones were read by immunoSEQ multiplex PCR, and TCRdb kept only the in-frame ones, dropping some. In the table there are around 170,000 clones, about 83% of which are singletons. Sequencing was performed on peripheral blood. These receptor sequences come from a man between 65 and 85 years old who had recovered from COVID-19.

This clone was seen more than once but under ten times. This sequence joins TRBV5-1 and TRBJ2-5, with D perhaps TRBD2 (5 bases). Germline V gene sequence: CDR1 SGHRS, CDR2 YFSETQ. V dropped 0 bases and J dropped 2 bases, with 14 bases sitting between them. This CDR3 spans 16 amino acids. The CDR3 DNA reads as TGCGCCAGCAGCTTGGCCATTGGACTGGAACAAGAGACCCAGTACTTC. Translation gives CASSLAIGLEQETQYF. The variable domain in full, completed from reference TRBV5-1 and TRBJ2-5, reads KAGVTQTPRYLIKTRGQQVTLSCSPISGHRSVSWYQQTPGQGLQFLFEYFSETQRNKGNFPGRFSGRQFSNSRSEMNVSTLELGDSALYLCASSLAIGLEQETQYFGPGTRLLVL.

J is TRBJ1-5 and V is TRBV19; 7 nucleotides match TRBD1. The CDR3 contains 13 residues. J lost 7 bases, V lost 2 bases, and 2 bases had no gene match. CDR1 is LNHDA and CDR2 is SQIVND in the germline V gene (reference sequence). The CDR3: CASSIQGEQPQHF. CDR3 sequence (DNA): TGTGCCAGTAGTATACAGGGGGAACAGCCCCAGCATTTT.

The chain has TRBV7-9 and TRBJ2-7; 9 bases agree with TRBD2. Germline-derived CDR1 and CDR2 are SEHNR and FQNEAQ (reference sequence). This CDR3 has 15 residues. The J segment lost 3 bases and the V segment lost 6 bases, leaving 9 bases of the junction unmatched. The chain's CDR3 is CASSGEREEGYEQYF. CDR3 coding DNA: TGTGCCAGCAGTGGAGAGCGGGAGGAGGGCTACGAGCAGTACTTC.

This chain uses TRBV5-1 with TRBJ2-1; TRBD1 might be the D (6 bases). The V end was cut by 1 base, the J end by 8 bases, with 13 bases between. CDR3 length equals 14 residues. Germline CDR1 and CDR2: SGHRS and YFSETQ. CDR3 residues: CASSLRTARDEQFF. In DNA, the CDR3 is TGCGCCAGCAGCTTGAGGACAGCTAGGGATGAGCAGTTCTTC.

The rearrangement links TRBV11-2 to TRBJ1-6; D may be TRBD1 (5 bases). Germline assignment: CDR1 SGHAT and CDR2 FQNNGV. The CDR3 covers 14 residues. The V and J ends lost 7 bases and 6 bases respectively, with 13 bases between them. The CDR3 loop is CASNGGVGNSPLHF. CDR3 sequence (DNA): TGTGCCAGCAACGGGGGAGTTGGTAATTCACCCCTCCACTTT.

In DNA form, the CDR3 reads TGTGCCAGCAGCCCAAGGACAGGGGCCTCCTACGAGCAGTACTTC. This gives the protein CASSPRTGASYEQYF. J is TRBJ2-7 and V is TRBV7-2, with 9 bases identical to TRBD1. V trimming: 5 bases; J trimming: 0 bases; junction bases outside the gene matches: 5. CDR1 is SGHTA, CDR2 FQGNSA, per germline. This CDR3 region has 15 residues.

This chain links TRBV7-8 with TRBJ2-3, with a possible D match to TRBD1 (6 bases). The V end was cut by 0 bases, the J end by 4 bases, with 17 bases between. This CDR3 region has 17 residues. Germline lookup yields CDR1 SGHVS and CDR2 FQNEAQ. CDR3 amino acids: CASSLAQIRGAPDTQYF. CDR3 nucleotides: TGTGCCAGCAGCTTAGCGCAGATCAGGGGCGCGCCAGATACGCAGTATTTT.

CDR3 region: CATSSQTDRDTQYF. CDR3 nucleotide sequence: TGTGCCACCAGTTCACAGACAGATAGAGATACGCAGTATTTT. The genes are TRBV24-1 and TRBJ2-3, with D perhaps matching TRBD1 (5 bases). Germline loops: CDR1 KGHDR, CDR2 SFDVKD. Trimming stripped 6 bases from V and 5 bases from J, with 14 bases between. This CDR3 is 14 amino acids long.

V and J are TRBV18 and TRBJ2-7; 10 bases fit TRBD1. Germline assignment: CDR1 KGHSH and CDR2 LQKENI. This CDR3 has 15 amino acids. V dropped 3 bases and J dropped 0; count of bases not matched to a gene: 2. This CDR3 reads CASSPTGGSSYEQYF. The CDR3 DNA is TGTGCCAGCTCACCGACAGGGGGCTCCTCCTACGAGCAGTACTTC.

DNA of the CDR3: TGTGCCAGCAGCCCGGACTGGAGCACAGATACGCAGTATTTT. It is translated as CASSPDWSTDTQYF. The chain recombines TRBV7-2 with TRBJ2-3; possibly TRBD2 for D (5 bases). The CDR3 has 14 residues. The V end lost 5 bases, the J end lost 0 bases, and 9 bases lay between the germline ends. CDR1 and CDR2 from the germline V gene are SGHTA and FQGNSA.

This chain uses TRBV29-1 with TRBJ2-1; 9 positions agree with TRBD2. Germline V gives CDR1 SQVTM, CDR2 ANQGSEA. There are 14 residues in the CDR3. V lost 2 bases, J lost 6 bases, and 5 bases stayed unmatched. The CDR3 reads CSVEFGSGSNEQFF. CDR3 in DNA: TGCAGCGTTGAATTCGGTAGCGGGAGCAATGAGCAGTTCTTC.

This clone turned up a few times. The gene calls are TRBV7-9 and TRBJ2-3; TRBD2 matches at 11 bases. V was pared by 2 bases and J by 1 base, with 8 bases of the junction left unmatched. CDR3 length: 18 residues. Germline CDR1 SEHNR, CDR2 FQNEAQ (reference sequence). This chain's CDR3 is CASSLPPRLAGRTDTQYF. The DNA of the CDR3 is TGTGCCAGCAGCTTACCACCCAGACTAGCGGGACGCACAGATACGCAGTATTTT.

The chain carries TRBV28 and TRBJ1-2; 7 positions match TRBD1. The CDR3 consists of 15 residues. Trimming cost V 7 bases and J 3 bases; bases outside gene matches: 11. Germline V gene lookup returns CDR1 MDHEN and CDR2 SYDVKM. The CDR3 spells CASKTLGGQDYGYTF. The CDR3 coding sequence is TGTGCCAGCAAAACCCTAGGCGGACAGGACTATGGCTACACCTTC.

The J gene is TRBJ2-5, the V gene TRBV6-5, with D maybe TRBD1 (6 bases). There are 13 residues in the CDR3. CDR1 is MNHEY and CDR2 is SVGAGI in the germline V gene. The germline V and J ends were trimmed by 6 bases and 1 base, with 9 bases remaining between them. The CDR3 is CASRQGFQETQYF. CDR3 coding DNA: TGTGCCAGCAGACAGGGATTCCAAGAGACCCAGTACTTC.

V and J are TRBV20-1 and TRBJ1-2; possible D gene TRBD1, 5 bases. Deletions cut 6 bases from V and 2 bases from J, with 13 bases between. CDR1 is DFQATT and CDR2 is SNEGSKA in the germline V gene (reference sequence). The CDR3 totals 13 residues. Here the CDR3 reads CSASGGENYGYTF. As DNA, the CDR3 is TGCAGTGCAAGTGGGGGGGAAAACTATGGCTACACCTTC.

The chain couples TRBV10-2 to TRBJ2-5, with TRBD2 matching over 11 bases. This CDR3 is built from 17 residues. Per germline, CDR1 WSHSY and CDR2 SAAADI. J lost 6 bases, V lost 4 bases, and 13 bases had no gene match. The CDR3 sequence: CASSVGQRLAGQQTQYF. The CDR3 DNA reads as TGCGCCAGCAGTGTCGGACAGCGACTAGCGGGACAACAGACCCAGTACTTC.

This rearrangement joins TRBV5-1 to TRBJ1-2; no reliable D call. The V end lost 4 bases, the J end lost 3 bases, and 13 bases lay between the germline ends. Looked up from germline, CDR1 is SGHRS and CDR2 is YFSETQ. This CDR3 is built from 14 residues. The CDR3 sequence: CASSRDRRDYGYTF. For the CDR3, the DNA is TGCGCCAGCAGCAGAGACCGACGGGACTATGGCTACACCTTC. The full variable domain, rest sourced from reference TRBV5-1 and TRBJ1-2, is KAGVTQTPRYLIKTRGQQVTLSCSPISGHRSVSWYQQTPGQGLQFLFEYFSETQRNKGNFPGRFSGRQFSNSRSEMNVSTLELGDSALYLCASSRDRRDYGYTFGSGTRLTVV.

This clone was detected only once. This chain links TRBV5-1 with TRBJ2-7; D possibly corresponds to TRBD1 (7 bases). CDR3 length equals 15 residues. Trimming shortened V by 4 bases and J by 0 bases, and 14 bases separated the two germline ends. Germline V gene lookup returns CDR1 SGHRS and CDR2 YFSETQ. The CDR3 is CASSPAGQSSYEQYF. The CDR3 DNA reads TGCGCCAGCAGCCCCGCGGGACAGTCCTCCTACGAGCAGTACTTC.

The chain recombines TRBV5-1 with TRBJ1-3; TRBD1 matches 9 bases. Germline-derived CDR1 and CDR2 are SGHRS and YFSETQ. CDR3 length: 17 amino acids. Unmatched junction bases numbered 6, after V lost 2 bases and J lost 0 bases. The chain's CDR3 is CASSLETGGTSGNTIYF. The CDR3, as DNA: TGCGCCAGCAGCTTAGAAACAGGGGGCACCTCTGGAAACACCATATATTTT.

The chain joins TRBV21-1 to TRBJ2-5; TRBD1 is the table's D call, not checked against the DNA. TRBV21-1 is listed as a pseudogene. This CDR3 has 13 residues. CDR3 in DNA: TGTGCCAGCAGCAAAGGGCAAAAAGAGACCCAGTACTTC. Translating gives CASSKGQKETQYF.

V usage is TRBV7-2 and J usage is TRBJ2-7, with D possibly matching TRBD2 (5 bases). V lost 6 bases to trimming and J lost 6 bases, with 12 bases between them. The germline V gene encodes CDR1 SGHTA and CDR2 FQGNSA. The CDR3 is made up of 12 amino acids. CDR3 sequence: CASSKGGLEQYF. The CDR3 DNA reads as TGTGCCAGCAGTAAAGGAGGACTCGAGCAGTACTTC. Full variable domain (outside the CDR3, taken from reference TRBV7-2 and TRBJ2-7): GAGVSQSPSNKVTEKGKDVELRCDPISGHTALYWYRQSLGQGLEFLIYFQGNSAPDKSGLPSDRFSAERTGGSVSTLTIQRTQQEDSAVYLCASSKGGLEQYFGPGTRLTVT.

V is TRBV6-6 and J is TRBJ1-3; D is perhaps TRBD1 (5 bases). V was clipped by 5 bases and J by 4 bases, with 15 bases between them. The CDR3 runs to 15 residues. Germline assignment: CDR1 MNHNY and CDR2 SVGAGI (reference sequence). The CDR3 loop is CASSPTVQGGNTIYF. The DNA for the CDR3 is TGTGCCAGCAGTCCCACTGTCCAGGGAGGAAACACCATATATTTT.

The chain recombines TRBV24-1 with TRBJ2-3, with 8 bases fitting TRBD1. Unmatched junction bases numbered 7, after V lost 3 bases and J lost 6 bases. The V gene's germline CDR1 is KGHDR and CDR2 SFDVKD. The CDR3 has 15 amino acids. This CDR3 reads CATSDETGARDTQYF. CDR3 bases: TGTGCCACCAGTGATGAGACAGGGGCTAGGGATACGCAGTATTTT.

The sample holds a few counts of this clone. This rearrangement joins TRBV4-1 to TRBJ2-7; D ambiguous. Germline values: CDR1 MGHRA, CDR2 YSYEKL. The CDR3 is made up of 12 amino acids. V was shortened by 2 bases and J by 3 bases, with 5 bases between the two germline ends. The CDR3 nucleotides read TGCGCCAGCAGCCAATCCAACTACGAGCAGTACTTC. Amino acids: CASSQSNYEQYF.

V is TRBV10-1 and J is TRBJ2-5; possible D gene TRBD1, 6 bases. Deletions cut 0 bases from V and 5 bases from J, with 13 bases between. The length of the CDR3 is 15 residues. The germline CDR1 and CDR2 sequences are WNHNN and SYGVQD (reference sequence). DNA for the CDR3: TGCGCCAGCAGTGAGTCGAGGGGGACGGGGGAGACCCAGTACTTC. Its protein is CASSESRGTGETQYF.

The gene calls are TRBV6-5 and TRBJ2-7; a possible D gene is TRBD1 (6 bases). There are 14 residues in the CDR3. V lost 7 bases, J lost 0 bases, and 13 bases lay in between. CDR1 is MNHEY, CDR2 SVGAGI, per germline. CDR3 in amino acids: CASTLQGSSYEQYF. CDR3 bases: TGTGCCAGCACCCTCCAGGGGAGCTCCTACGAGCAGTACTTC.

This rearrangement joins TRBV12-3 or TRBV12-4 to TRBJ1-5; maybe TRBD1 (5 bases). The V end lost 6 bases, the J end lost 4 bases, and 10 bases lay between the germline ends. The CDR3 sequence is 13 residues long. CDR3 loop: CASRLTANQPQHF. In DNA, the CDR3 is TGTGCCAGCAGATTGACAGCAAATCAGCCCCAGCATTTT.